This T cell receptor beta chain stems from a study of shared clonotypes between healthy human individuals. Overall study results and limits: Compared with memory subsets, naive subsets generally had larger estimated richness. Sorted-subset sequencing was shown by rarefaction to be incomplete despite large depth.

Remarks on this clone: Its antigen is not known.

The CDR3 runs 16 residues. With 5 bases clipped from V and 3 bases from J, the junction kept 13 bases outside the gene matches. Per the germline V gene, CDR1 is SGHAT and CDR2 is FQNNGV. Sequencing was performed with immunoSEQ multiplex PCR; in TCRdb, only in-frame clones are kept and a portion is missing. The sample contains about 110,000 clones, approximately 70% of which appear only once. The source is a woman in her 30s in good health. The sequenced sample was memory CD8+ T cells sorted from blood. Subset denoted: CD45RO+ cells pooled with CCR7-negative TemRA cells. This rearrangement joins TRBV11-2 to TRBJ2-7, with 7 nucleotides matching TRBD2. CDR3 loop: CASSPRLASTLYEQYF. For the CDR3, the DNA is TGTGCCAGCAGCCCCCGACTAGCTTCCACCCTCTACGAGCAGTACTTC.